Listed below are T cell receptor beta chains from one sample, sequenced in a study of T cells after posttransplantation cyclophosphamide. TCRdb's table, derived via immunoSEQ multiplex PCR, lists solely in-frame clones and lacks some. The sample contains more than 30,000 clones, just over 90% of which appear only once. Sequencing was done on a sample of naive CD4+ T cells sorted from PBMCs. The receptors were gathered from an older woman in good health, CMV-negative, and a related stem cell transplant donor. Both conserved end residues are part of each CDR3. A D gene is named only where the DNA matches it firmly. Some rows have no size entry. The others give once, few or many, or a class for an expanded clone.

TRBV7-3	TRBJ2-5	NA	18	TRBD2	CASSLSPRTSAIQETQYF	TGTGCCAGCAGCTTAAGTCCCAGGACTAGCGCGATACAAGAGACCCAGTACTTC
TRBV30	TRBJ1-1	NA	13	NA	CAWRRTPNTEAFF	TGTGCCTGGAGGAGGACTCCAAACACTGAAGCTTTCTTT
TRBV5-6	TRBJ2-2	NA	16	TRBD1	CASRLRTGPVTGELFF	TGTGCCAGCAGGTTACGGACAGGGCCTGTAACCGGGGAGCTGTTTTTT
TRBV5-6	TRBJ2-3	NA	16	TRBD1	CASSGSTGVRTDTQYF	TGTGCCAGCAGCGGTTCGACAGGGGTTCGCACAGATACGCAGTATTTT
TRBV7-2	TRBJ1-2	NA	14	NA	CASSSQTATGGYTF	TGTGCCAGCAGCTCACAGACAGCTACTGGGGGCTACACCTTC
TRBV2	TRBJ1-5	NA	14	TRBD1	CASSSGTGGQPQHF	TGTGCCAGCAGTTCGGGGACAGGGGGTCAGCCCCAGCATTTT
TRBV10-3	TRBJ2-7	NA	14	TRBD1	CAIRGQGEPLEQYF	TGTGCCATCAGGGGCCAGGGGGAACCTCTCGAGCAGTACTTC
TRBV2	TRBJ2-5	NA	14	TRBD1	CASYGQGVKETQYF	TGTGCTTCATACGGACAGGGGGTAAAAGAGACCCAGTACTTC
TRBV19	TRBJ1-1	NA	17	NA	CASSIFGGDTLNTEAFF	TGTGCCAGTAGTATTTTCGGTGGGGACACGTTGAACACTGAAGCTTTCTTT
TRBV9	TRBJ1-6	NA	14	TRBD1	CASSVSDRASPLHF	TGTGCCAGCAGCGTAAGTGACAGGGCTTCACCCCTCCACTTT
TRBV9	TRBJ2-7	NA	15	TRBD1	CASSVEGQGGHEQYF	TGTGCCAGCAGCGTAGAGGGACAGGGGGGCCACGAGCAGTACTTC
TRBV9	TRBJ1-4	once	13	NA	CASSVGWGEKLFF	TGTGCCAGCAGCGTAGGGTGGGGGGAGAAACTGTTTTTT
TRBV19	TRBJ2-2	few	18	NA	CASSPIPTGGANTGELFF	TGTGCCAGTAGTCCGATTCCCACTGGCGGGGCGAACACCGGGGAGCTGTTTTTT
TRBV1	TRBJ2-1	once	18	NA	CTSSLTFLAGGPVNEQFF	TGCACCAGCAGCCTCACCTTTTTAGCGGGAGGGCCGGTGAATGAGCAGTTCTTC
TRBV5-1	TRBJ2-7	NA	15	TRBD1	CASSLVGDRAYEQYF	TGCGCCAGCAGCTTGGTAGGGGACAGGGCCTACGAGCAGTACTTC
TRBV7-9	TRBJ2-7	NA	16	TRBD2	CASSFARAGGRYEQYF	TGTGCCAGCAGCTTCGCCCGGGCGGGGGGGAGGTACGAGCAGTACTTC
TRBV5-6	TRBJ2-1	NA	16	TRBD1	CASSSGTGGSYNEQFF	TGTGCCAGCAGCTCCGGGACAGGGGGCTCCTACAATGAGCAGTTCTTC
TRBV6-6	TRBJ2-7	NA	14	NA	CASSQRHGVHEQYF	TGTGCCAGCAGTCAGCGTCACGGGGTACACGAGCAGTACTTC
TRBV6-6	TRBJ1-2	NA	11	TRBD1	CASQGGYGYTF	TGTGCCAGCCAGGGGGGCTATGGCTACACCTTC
TRBV5-4	TRBJ1-3	once	16	NA	CASSPATRGGGNTIYF	TGTGCCAGCAGCCCTGCGACCAGAGGAGGCGGAAACACCATATATTTT
TRBV5-6	TRBJ2-1	NA	17	NA	CASSFGRGSLSYNEQFF	TGTGCCAGCAGCTTCGGCAGGGGCTCCTTGTCCTACAATGAGCAGTTCTTC
TRBV27	TRBJ1-1	NA	15	TRBD1	CASRADRGHWGEAFF	TGTGCCAGCCGTGCGGACAGGGGGCATTGGGGGGAAGCTTTCTTT
TRBV11-1	TRBJ2-2	NA	14	NA	CASSDQGLSGELFF	TGTGCCAGCAGCGATCAGGGATTGTCCGGGGAGCTGTTTTTT
TRBV18	TRBJ2-7	NA	14	TRBD2	CASSPIAGVEVQYF	TGTGCCAGCTCACCTATAGCGGGAGTAGAGGTGCAGTACTTC
TRBV7-2	TRBJ2-7	NA	16	TRBD2	CASSLVASGGSYEQYF	TGTGCCAGCAGCTTAGTCGCTAGCGGGGGCTCCTACGAGCAGTACTTC
TRBV5-1	TRBJ2-1	NA	16	NA	CASSLVASLSYNEQFF	TGCGCCAGCAGCTTGGTCGCCAGTCTCTCCTACAATGAGCAGTTCTTC
TRBV5-1	TRBJ1-3	NA	17	NA	CASSLESAGASGNTIYF	TGCGCCAGCAGCTTGGAATCGGCAGGCGCCTCTGGAAACACCATATATTTT
TRBV7-9	TRBJ2-5	NA	15	NA	CASSFTLEFQETQYF	TGTGCCAGCAGCTTTACTCTGGAGTTCCAAGAGACCCAGTACTTC
TRBV27	TRBJ2-7	NA	18	NA	CASSPEGGLRWGSYEQYF	TGTGCCAGCAGTCCCGAGGGGGGGCTTAGGTGGGGTAGCTACGAGCAGTACTTC
TRBV5-4	TRBJ2-7	NA	13	NA	CASSLKQHYEQYF	TGTGCCAGCAGCTTGAAACAGCACTACGAGCAGTACTTC
TRBV18	TRBJ1-2	NA	14	TRBD1	CASSHGTGGKGYTF	TGTGCCAGCTCACATGGGACAGGGGGCAAAGGCTACACCTTC
TRBV11-2	TRBJ1-5	NA	16	NA	CASSLGRGKSNQPQHF	TGTGCCAGCAGCTTAGGTCGGGGAAAGAGCAATCAGCCCCAGCATTTT
TRBV6-5	TRBJ1-1	NA	15	TRBD1	CASSSHTSGTGEAFF	TGTGCCAGCAGTTCGCACACAAGCGGGACAGGAGAAGCTTTCTTT
TRBV21-1	TRBJ2-7	NA	15	NA	CATRLIGQGSYEQYF	TGTGCCACCAGGTTAATCGGACAAGGCTCCTACGAGCAGTACTTC
TRBV7-2	TRBJ2-2	NA	15	TRBD2	CATKYSGGNTGELFF	TGTGCCACTAAGTATAGCGGGGGGAACACCGGGGAGCTGTTTTTT
TRBV2	TRBJ1-4	few	14	TRBD1	CASGDRGRDEKLFF	TGTGCCAGCGGAGACAGGGGGAGGGATGAAAAACTGTTTTTT
TRBV9	TRBJ2-7	once	15	TRBD1	CASSPQGAPTYEQYF	TGTGCCAGCAGCCCACAGGGGGCGCCCACGTACGAGCAGTACTTC
TRBV27	TRBJ2-7	NA	15	TRBD2	CASSSGREGQREQYF	TGTGCCAGCAGTTCTGGGCGGGAGGGCCAGAGAGAGCAGTACTTC
TRBV2	TRBJ2-7	NA	12	NA	CASSAQGHEQYF	TGTGCCAGCAGTGCTCAGGGCCACGAGCAGTACTTC
TRBV7-9	TRBJ2-6	NA	17	NA	CASSSPGQISGANVLTF	TGTGCCAGCAGCTCGCCGGGACAAATCTCTGGGGCCAACGTCCTGACTTTC
TRBV7-3	TRBJ2-1	NA	15	TRBD1	CASSLPDRAYNEQFF	TGTGCCAGCAGCTTACCTGACAGGGCCTACAATGAGCAGTTCTTC
TRBV19	TRBJ2-7	NA	12	TRBD1	CASRDRASEQYF	TGTGCCAGTAGGGACAGGGCCTCCGAGCAGTACTTC
TRBV6-6	TRBJ2-3	NA	16	TRBD2	CASSQGLAESWDTQYF	TGTGCCAGCAGTCAGGGACTAGCGGAGTCTTGGGATACGCAGTATTTT
TRBV7-9	TRBJ2-2	NA	17	NA	CASSLRGRASNTGELFF	TGTGCCAGCAGCTTACGTGGGCGGGCCTCGAACACCGGGGAGCTGTTTTTT
TRBV28	TRBJ2-3	NA	11	NA	CASSLRDTQYF	TGTGCCAGCAGTTTGAGAGATACGCAGTATTTT
TRBV28	TRBJ1-5	NA	15	TRBD1	CASRLGTGPHQPQHF	TGTGCCAGCAGGCTTGGGACAGGACCACATCAGCCCCAGCATTTT
TRBV7-3	TRBJ2-1	once	13	TRBD2	CAGTSGGVNEQFF	TGTGCCGGAACTAGCGGGGGAGTCAATGAGCAGTTCTTC
TRBV27	TRBJ2-1	NA	17	NA	CAGSLMPIGRSYNEQFF	TGTGCCGGCAGTTTGATGCCGATTGGGCGCTCCTACAATGAGCAGTTCTTC
TRBV11-1	TRBJ2-7	once	17	TRBD2	CASSPAGLAVFSYEQYF	TGTGCCAGCAGCCCGGCGGGACTAGCGGTTTTTTCCTACGAGCAGTACTTC
TRBV4-1	TRBJ2-7	NA	15	NA	CASSQVEQTPYEQYF	TGCGCCAGCAGCCAAGTGGAACAGACACCTTACGAGCAGTACTTC
TRBV6-5	TRBJ2-1	NA	12	NA	CASHSRGNEQFF	TGTGCCAGCCACTCCAGGGGCAATGAGCAGTTCTTC
TRBV5-4	TRBJ2-7	NA	14	NA	CANSTRDNSYEQYF	TGTGCCAACAGCACCCGGGACAACTCCTACGAGCAGTACTTC
TRBV18	TRBJ2-1	NA	18	TRBD2	CASSPPNLKRGTYNEQFF	TGTGCCAGCTCACCACCTAATCTGAAGCGGGGGACCTACAATGAGCAGTTCTTC
TRBV4-3	TRBJ1-6	NA	16	NA	CASSQEGHSYNSPLHF	TGCGCCAGCAGCCAAGAGGGGCACTCCTATAATTCACCCCTCCACTTT
TRBV7-5	TRBJ1-4	NA	15	NA	CARVFSGQNNEKLFF	TGTGCCAGAGTCTTCTCCGGACAGAATAATGAAAAACTGTTTTTT